Below, 6 T cell receptor beta chains from the same sample are listed, as sequenced in a study of shared clonotypes between healthy human individuals. Sequencing used immunoSEQ multiplex PCR; TCRdb keeps in-frame clones, though not all of them. The repertoire holds around 2.5 million clones, approximately 93% seen once, with about 0.39% in the top ten. The sequencing input was naive CD4+ T cells from PBMCs. As to subset: CD45RA+ positively selected. These receptors were collected from a man between 18 and 35 years old in good health. Some clones in this sample may be carry-over from other donors' samples.

The chain is built from TRBV11-2 and TRBJ2-3; D is possibly TRBD2 (7 bases). The CDR3 runs 17 residues. The germline V gene has CDR1 SGHAT and CDR2 FQNNGV. Trimming took 0 bases from V and 0 from J, leaving 13 bases between them. The CDR3 protein is CASSLDGRGGSTDTQYF. Written as DNA, the CDR3 is TGTGCCAGCAGCTTAGATGGGAGGGGGGGAAGCACAGATACGCAGTATTTT.

CDR3: CASSLSQGHANTGELFF. For the CDR3, the DNA is TGTGCCAGCAGCTTATCGCAAGGGCACGCGAACACCGGGGAGCTGTTTTTT. The chain employs TRBV7-3 and TRBJ2-2; D unresolved. V lost 2 bases, J lost 0 bases, and 13 bases lay in between. Germline loops: CDR1 SGHTA, CDR2 FQGTGA. The CDR3 totals 17 residues. The whole variable domain, remainder taken from reference TRBV7-3 and TRBJ2-2, is GAGVSQTPSNKVTEKGKYVELRCDPISGHTALYWYRQSLGQGPEFLIYFQGTGAADDSGLPNDRFFAVRPEGSVSTLKIQRTERGDSAVYLCASSLSQGHANTGELFFGEGSRLTVL.

This clone was observed once. The gene calls are TRBV6-4 and TRBJ2-1; D not certain. The germline CDR1 and CDR2 sequences are MRHNA and SNTAGT. The V gene lost 5 bases and the J gene lost 3 bases, with 26 bases spanning the gap. This CDR3 has 19 amino acids. The CDR3 reads CASSLFLIRQTVDYNEQFF. CDR3 DNA sequence: TGTGCCAGCAGTTTGTTTCTCATCCGGCAGACGGTAGACTACAATGAGCAGTTCTTC.

The V and J genes are TRBV29-1 and TRBJ2-5; unclear D gene. CDR3 length: 12 residues. The V gene lost 2 bases and the J gene lost 2 bases, with 6 bases spanning the gap. The germline CDR1 and CDR2 sequences are SQVTM and ANQGSEA. CDR3 bases: TGCAGCGTTGAACGGCAGCAAGAGACCCAGTACTTC. This sequence encodes CSVERQQETQYF.

The chain has TRBV30 and TRBJ2-5; TRBD2 matches 10 bases. Germline loops: CDR1 GTSNPN, CDR2 SVGIG (reference sequence). This CDR3 comprises 17 residues. V trimming: 6 bases; J trimming: 3 bases; junction bases outside the gene matches: 16. CDR3 region: CACPGASGSGGEETQYF. CDR3 coding DNA: TGTGCCTGCCCTGGGGCTAGCGGGAGTGGAGGCGAAGAGACCCAGTACTTC.

This clone was counted once. The chain employs TRBV7-3 and TRBJ2-1, with 12 positions matching TRBD2. The J segment lost 7 bases and the V segment lost 1 base, leaving 8 bases of the junction unmatched. The CDR3 is 17 amino acids. The germline gives CDR1 SGHTA, CDR2 FQGTGA. The CDR3 is CASSLRGLAGGPNEQFF. CDR3 coding DNA: TGTGCCAGCAGCTTAAGGGGCCTAGCGGGAGGGCCAAATGAGCAGTTCTTC. Combining the CDR3 with reference TRBV7-3 and TRBJ2-1 gives the whole variable domain GAGVSQTPSNKVTEKGKYVELRCDPISGHTALYWYRQSLGQGPEFLIYFQGTGAADDSGLPNDRFFAVRPEGSVSTLKIQRTERGDSAVYLCASSLRGLAGGPNEQFFGPGTRLTVL.